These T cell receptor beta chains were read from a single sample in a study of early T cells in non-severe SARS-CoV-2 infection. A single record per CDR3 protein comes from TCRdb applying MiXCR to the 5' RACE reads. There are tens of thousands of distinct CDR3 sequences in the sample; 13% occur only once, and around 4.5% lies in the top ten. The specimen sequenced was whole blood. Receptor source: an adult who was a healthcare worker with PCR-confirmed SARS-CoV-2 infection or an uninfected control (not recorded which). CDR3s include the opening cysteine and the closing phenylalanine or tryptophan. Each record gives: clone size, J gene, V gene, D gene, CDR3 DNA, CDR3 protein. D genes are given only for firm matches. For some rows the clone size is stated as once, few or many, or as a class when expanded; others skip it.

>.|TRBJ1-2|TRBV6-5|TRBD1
TGTGCCAGCAGCGACAGGGGGGGCCACTATGGCTACACCTTC
CASSDRGGHYGYTF
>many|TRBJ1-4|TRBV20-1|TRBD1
TGCAGTGCTAGAAAACGCCGGGACAGGGAAACCAGTGGGATTGAAAAACTGTTTTTT
CSARKRRDRETSGIEKLFF
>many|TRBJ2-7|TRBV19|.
TGTGCCAGTAGTACCCAGACAAACTACGAGCAGTACTTC
CASSTQTNYEQYF
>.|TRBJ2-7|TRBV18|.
TGTGCCAGCTCACCTGCACAGGTCCTATTCTACGAGCAGTACTTC
CASSPAQVLFYEQYF
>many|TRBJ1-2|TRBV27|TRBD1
TGTGCCAGCAGTACTTATCCCGGGACAGCGTCTAACTATGGCTACACCTTC
CASSTYPGTASNYGYTF
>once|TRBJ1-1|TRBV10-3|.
TGTGCCATCAGTGAGGATGGGGGGCTGGCTTTCTTT
CAISEDGGLAFF
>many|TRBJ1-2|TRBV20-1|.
TGCAGTGCTACGTCCGCGGTAGGGGCGGGCGGCTACACCTTC
CSATSAVGAGGYTF
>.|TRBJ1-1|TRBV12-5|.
TGTGCTAGTGGTTTGGGAGGGACTGGCACTGAAGCTTTCTTT
CASGLGGTGTEAFF
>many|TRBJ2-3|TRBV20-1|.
TGCAGCGCGGGCCCACCGACACTATTGGATACAGATACGCAGTATTTT
CSAGPPTLLDTDTQYF
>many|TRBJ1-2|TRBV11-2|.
TGTGCCAGCAGCCGGTTGGGGGGCGGTCTTGGCTACACCTTC
CASSRLGGGLGYTF
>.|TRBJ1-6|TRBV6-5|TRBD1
TGTGCCAGCAGTCAAGCCGGGACAGTCCCTTCCGCCCCCCTCCACTTT
CASSQAGTVPSAPLHF
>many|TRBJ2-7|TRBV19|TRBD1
TGTGCCAGTAGTCCTGGACAGGGGGGACAATACGAGCAGTACTTC
CASSPGQGGQYEQYF
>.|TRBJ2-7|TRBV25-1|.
TGTGCCAGCAGTGAGTCCCGGGACTCCCGGTGGAGTGACTACGAGCAGTACTTC
CASSESRDSRWSDYEQYF
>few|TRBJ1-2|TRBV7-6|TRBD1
TGTGCCAGCAGCTTAGTCGGGCAGGGGGCGATCAACTATGGCTACACCTTC
CASSLVGQGAINYGYTF
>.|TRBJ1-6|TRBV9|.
TGTGCCAGCAGCGTAGCCGGGAGTGGGGCCTATAATTCACCCCTCCACTTT
CASSVAGSGAYNSPLHF
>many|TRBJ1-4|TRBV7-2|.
TGTGCCAGCAGCTTAGGCTGGCAGACTAATGAAAAACTGTTTTTT
CASSLGWQTNEKLFF
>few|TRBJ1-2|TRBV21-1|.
TGTGCCAAGGACAGGGTCTACTATGGCTACACCTTC
CAKDRVYYGYTF
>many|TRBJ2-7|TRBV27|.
TGTGCCAGCAGTTTATCTCCCCTCACCTACGAGCAGTACTTC
CASSLSPLTYEQYF
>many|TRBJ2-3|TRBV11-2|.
TGTGCCAGCAGCCCATACCACAGGGCAACAGATACGCAGTATTTT
CASSPYHRATDTQYF
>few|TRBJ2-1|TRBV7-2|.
TGTGCCAGCAGCTTAGGGCCACAGAACAATGAGCAGTTCTTC
CASSLGPQNNEQFF
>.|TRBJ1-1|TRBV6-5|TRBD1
TGTGCCAGCAACCCTACAGGGGGCGCGTGGACTGAAGCTTTCTTT
CASNPTGGAWTEAFF
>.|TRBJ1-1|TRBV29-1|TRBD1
TGCAGCGTTGGGACAGGGTGGAACACTGAAGCTTTCTTT
CSVGTGWNTEAFF